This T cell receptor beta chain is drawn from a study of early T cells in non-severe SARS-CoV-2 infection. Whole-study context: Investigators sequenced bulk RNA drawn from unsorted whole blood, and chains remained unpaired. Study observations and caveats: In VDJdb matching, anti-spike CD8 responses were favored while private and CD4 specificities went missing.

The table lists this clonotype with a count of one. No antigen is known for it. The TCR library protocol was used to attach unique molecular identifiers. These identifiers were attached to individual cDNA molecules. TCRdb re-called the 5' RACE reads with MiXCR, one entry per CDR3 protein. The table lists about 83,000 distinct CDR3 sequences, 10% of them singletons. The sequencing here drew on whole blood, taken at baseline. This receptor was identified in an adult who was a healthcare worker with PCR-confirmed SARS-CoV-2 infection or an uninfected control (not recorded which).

The CDR3 here is CASSPGPNSPLHF. The CDR3 DNA is TGTGCCAGCAGCCCCGGACCGAATTCACCCCTCCACTTT. The J gene is TRBJ1-6, the V gene TRBV11-2; D unclear. This CDR3 has 13 residues. Germline-derived CDR1 and CDR2 are SGHAT and FQNNGV. Trimming cost V 5 bases and J 7 bases, with 9 bases left between them.